This passage covers 28 T cell receptor beta chains from one sample sequenced in a study of blood T cells in healthy people across ages. Through a sample-barcoded 5' primer and a J-beta primer mix, a second PCR was run for roughly 6 to 11 cycles. TCRdb fed the 5' RACE reads into MiXCR, producing one record per CDR3 protein. The data show around 750,000 distinct CDR3 sequences, with around half seen just once and about 42% held by the top ten. The sample taken for sequencing was blood. The receptors derive from a man older than 75 in good health.

V and J are TRBV6-2 or TRBV6-3 and TRBJ2-3; 11 bases match TRBD2. This CDR3 is 16 amino acids long. V was clipped by 5 bases and J by 0 bases; unmatched bases: 4. Germline assignment: CDR1 MNHEY and CDR2 SVGEGT. CDR3 residues: CASSPGLAVSTDTQYF. The CDR3 DNA reads TGTGCCAGCAGTCCGGGACTAGCGGTTAGCACAGATACGCAGTATTTT.

V is TRBV10-3 and J is TRBJ2-2; TRBD1 matches at 9 bases. Germline V gives CDR1 ENHRY, CDR2 SYGVKD. Losses at the gene ends were 3 bases for V and 3 bases for J; bases not matched to a gene: 2. The CDR3 loop spans 15 amino acids. The chain's CDR3 is CAISETGGDTGELFF. CDR3 in DNA: TGTGCCATCAGTGAAACAGGGGGCGACACCGGGGAGCTGTTTTTT.

The chain couples TRBV20-1 to TRBJ1-1, with TRBD1 as a possible D gene (6 bases). The CDR3 totals 14 residues. V dropped 2 bases and J dropped 4 bases, with 14 bases sitting between them. CDR1 DFQATT and CDR2 SNEGSKA come from the germline V gene (reference sequence). CDR3 sequence: CSARQITGTTEAFF. The CDR3 bases are TGCAGTGCTAGACAAATAACAGGGACCACTGAAGCTTTCTTT.

V usage is TRBV12-5 and J usage is TRBJ2-1; TRBD1 might be the D (5 bases). The CDR3 length is 16 residues. V was pared by 2 bases and J by 0 bases, with 11 bases between. Germline CDR1 and CDR2: LGHNT and FRNRAP. The CDR3 sequence: CASGLRVRGSYNEQFF. The CDR3 DNA follows: TGTGCTAGTGGTTTGAGAGTTAGGGGCTCCTACAATGAGCAGTTCTTC. Combining the CDR3 with reference TRBV12-5 and TRBJ2-1 gives the whole variable domain DARVTQTPRHKVTEMGQEVTMRCQPILGHNTVFWYRQTMMQGLELLAYFRNRAPLDDSGMPKDRFSAEMPDATLATLKIQPSEPRDSAVYFCASGLRVRGSYNEQFFGPGTRLTVL.

This clonotype was observed once. The chain is built from TRBV2 and TRBJ2-3; 8 nucleotides agree with TRBD2. The V gene's germline CDR1 is SNHLY and CDR2 FYNNEI. This CDR3 contains 16 residues. V shed 5 bases and J 3 bases; nucleotides not matched to a gene: 10. The CDR3 is CASSSSGISRTDTQYF. The CDR3 bases are TGTGCCAGCAGTAGTAGCGGGATAAGTAGGACAGATACGCAGTATTTT.

This clonotype has at least ten counts. V and J are TRBV20-1 and TRBJ2-7; tentatively, D is TRBD1 (6 bases). CDR1 is DFQATT and CDR2 is SNEGSKA in the germline V gene (reference sequence). Trimming removed 3 bases at V and 1 base at J, with 16 bases between. The CDR3 sequence is 15 residues long. For the CDR3, the DNA is TGCAGTGCTAGGGAACTCGGGACACCATCCTACGAGCAGTACTTC. It yields the protein CSARELGTPSYEQYF.

This clonotype occurred once. The gene calls are TRBV20-1 and TRBJ2-1; maybe TRBD1 (6 bases). The germline V gene has CDR1 DFQATT and CDR2 SNEGSKA (reference sequence). V was trimmed by 6 bases and J by 1 base, leaving 13 bases between them. This CDR3 is built from 14 residues. CDR3 region: CSARTVGSYNEQFF. CDR3 coding DNA: TGCAGTGCCAGGACAGTCGGGTCCTACAATGAGCAGTTCTTC.

This clonotype has a handful of counts. The chain employs TRBV3-1 and TRBJ2-7; the match to TRBD2 covers 9 bases. Trimming cost V 3 bases and J 2 bases; bases outside gene matches: 2. The CDR3 spans 14 residues. CDR1 and CDR2 from the germline V gene are LGHDT and YNNKEL (reference sequence). Here the CDR3 DNA reads TGTGCCAGCAGCCAGGTAGCGGGAGCCTACGAGCAGTACTTC. Protein: CASSQVAGAYEQYF.

This clonotype came up once. J is TRBJ2-7 and V is TRBV6-5; D may be TRBD2 (6 bases). V lost 4 bases and J 4 bases, leaving 17 bases between the germline ends. Germline V gene sequence: CDR1 MNHEY, CDR2 SVGAGI. The CDR3 has 15 residues. The CDR3 DNA sequence: TGTGCCAGCAGTTGCCGTTTAGCGGCGGGTTACGAGCAGTACTTC. Its translation: CASSCRLAAGYEQYF.

The J gene is TRBJ2-1, the V gene TRBV12-3 or TRBV12-4; maybe TRBD2 (5 bases). The germline V and J ends were trimmed by 6 bases and 8 bases, with 20 bases remaining between them. The CDR3 is made up of 15 amino acids. DNA for the CDR3: TGTGCCAGCAGCCTGGGTCGCCGGGGAAGGGATGAGCAGTTCTTC. Translated: CASSLGRRGRDEQFF.

This clonotype was recorded a few times. The J gene is TRBJ2-1, the V gene TRBV3-1; 7 bases fit TRBD1. The J call is uncertain, as TRBJ2-7 better fits the DNA end. The germline V gene has CDR1 LGHDT and CDR2 YNNKEL (reference sequence). This CDR3 contains 15 residues. The CDR3 spells CASSPERTGYNEQYF. CDR3 DNA: TGTGCCAGCAGCCCAGAGAGGACAGGTTACAATGAGCAGTACTTC.

The chain links TRBV6-2 or TRBV6-3 to TRBJ2-7; tentative D call: TRBD1 (6 bases). V shed 6 bases and J shed 2 bases, with 23 bases lying between them. CDR1 and CDR2 from the germline V gene are MNHEY and SVGEGT. The CDR3 sequence is 17 residues long. In DNA form, the CDR3 reads TGTGCCAGCAGCCACGACTTTACGACAGGCGAAGCCTACGAGCAGTACTTC. Translated: CASSHDFTTGEAYEQYF.

V usage is TRBV7-2 and J usage is TRBJ2-2; 7 bases match TRBD2. The CDR3 is 14 residues long. Germline values: CDR1 SGHTA, CDR2 FQGNSA. The trim removed 5 bases at V and 4 bases at J, leaving 4 bases unmatched. As DNA, the CDR3 is TGTGCCAGCAGCCCGGGGGGTAGCACCGGGGAGCTGTTTTTT. It codes for CASSPGGSTGELFF.

This clonotype showed up just a few times. J is TRBJ1-2 and V is TRBV10-3; D gene uncertain. V dropped 0 bases and J dropped 5 bases, with 7 bases sitting between them. This CDR3 comprises 13 residues. Per the germline V gene, CDR1 is ENHRY and CDR2 is SYGVKD. The CDR3 region is CAISESPGYGYTF. The DNA of the CDR3 is TGTGCCATCAGTGAGTCTCCGGGGTATGGCTACACCTTC.

This clonotype was detected a few times. This chain links TRBV7-9 with TRBJ1-2; TRBD1 agrees at 9 bases. The CDR3 is 16 amino acids. Trimming cost V 5 bases and J 2 bases; bases outside gene matches: 9. In germline, CDR1 is SEHNR, CDR2 FQNEAQ (reference sequence). CDR3 sequence: CASSLVGTGGNYGYTF. The CDR3 DNA reads TGTGCCAGCAGCCTGGTCGGTACAGGGGGCAACTATGGCTACACCTTC.

A single count supports this clonotype. The chain links TRBV12-3 or TRBV12-4 to TRBJ1-5, with TRBD1 matching 9 bases. The CDR3 contains 15 residues. J gave up 3 bases and V 6 bases, and 6 bases lay outside the gene matches. The chain's CDR3 is CASRPGTGPNQPQHF. CDR3 bases: TGTGCCAGCAGGCCTGGGACAGGGCCCAATCAGCCCCAGCATTTT.

At least ten counts were recorded for this clonotype. The chain employs TRBV7-2 and TRBJ2-5; tentatively, D is TRBD1 (5 bases). This CDR3 has 13 amino acids. V gave up 4 bases and J gave up 6 bases, with 12 bases separating them. CDR1 and CDR2 (germline): SGHTA, FQGNSA. CDR3 sequence (DNA): TGTGCCAGCAGCTCGGGCAGGGTGCAGACCCAGTACTTC. As protein: CASSSGRVQTQYF.

In this sample, this clonotype turned up once. This sequence joins TRBV3-1 and TRBJ2-5; 13 bases agree with TRBD2. With V trimmed by 5 bases and J by 5 bases, 8 bases remained unmatched. Germline V CDR1 and CDR2: LGHDT, YNNKEL (reference sequence). This CDR3 is 16 amino acids long. The CDR3 is CASSIRTSGSRETQYF. The CDR3 DNA is TGTGCCAGCAGCATCCGGACTAGCGGGAGTAGGGAGACCCAGTACTTC.

This clonotype turned up a few times. This chain joins TRBV6-4 and TRBJ1-4, with D maybe TRBD1 (5 bases). The length of the CDR3 is 15 residues. Per the germline V gene, CDR1 is MRHNA and CDR2 is SNTAGT. V dropped 0 bases and J dropped 10 bases, with 15 bases sitting between them. CDR3: CASSDSRDGEAKLFF. The CDR3 DNA follows: TGTGCCAGCAGTGACTCGAGGGACGGGGAAGCAAAACTGTTTTTT.

This clonotype was counted a few times. The V call is TRBV2, the J call TRBJ1-2, with D perhaps TRBD1 (5 bases). Germline values: CDR1 SNHLY, CDR2 FYNNEI. The CDR3 runs 14 residues. Trimming shortened V by 6 bases and J by 8 bases, and 19 bases separated the two germline ends. The CDR3: CASRARTLTGGYTF. The CDR3 region has the DNA TGTGCCAGCAGGGCAAGGACACTCACCGGGGGCTACACCTTC.

This clonotype has more than one count but fewer than ten. This chain links TRBV5-6 with TRBJ1-1; the D is unclear. Germline V gene sequence: CDR1 SGHDT, CDR2 YYEEEE. Trimming stripped 2 bases from V and 5 bases from J, with 10 bases between. This CDR3 contains 13 residues. CDR3 residues: CASSLTAGTEAFF. The CDR3 region has the DNA TGTGCCAGCAGCTTAACGGCGGGGACTGAAGCTTTCTTT.

This clonotype was counted a few times. The V call is TRBV4-2, the J call TRBJ2-1; maybe TRBD2 (6 bases). V gave up 3 bases and J gave up 0 bases, with 15 bases separating them. This CDR3 contains 17 residues. Germline assignment: CDR1 LGHNA and CDR2 YNFKEQ. The CDR3 protein is CASSHAPWRGSYNEQFF. In DNA form, the CDR3 reads TGTGCCAGCAGCCACGCCCCCTGGAGGGGCTCCTACAATGAGCAGTTCTTC.

J is TRBJ2-3 and V is TRBV7-2; 11 bases are shared with TRBD2. V was pared by 5 bases and J by 8 bases, with 6 bases of the junction left unmatched. The CDR3 spans 14 residues. Germline-derived CDR1 and CDR2 are SGHTA and FQGNSA. For the CDR3, the DNA is TGTGCCAGCAGCCCGGGACTAGCGGACGGTACGCAGTATTTT. It encodes CASSPGLADGTQYF.

The chain joins TRBV7-9 to TRBJ2-1; 7 bases are a match to TRBD1. Germline CDR1 is SEHNR and CDR2 is FQNEAQ (reference sequence). This CDR3 has 16 amino acids. The ends lost 4 bases at V and 0 bases at J; junction bases unmatched: 6. The CDR3 is CASSSQTGSSYNEQFF. CDR3 bases: TGTGCCAGCAGCTCTCAGACAGGGAGCTCCTACAATGAGCAGTTCTTC.

As for this clonotype: One junction end disagrees with the germline gene, perhaps due to a read error. The chain is built from TRBV28 and TRBJ1-2; the match to TRBD1 covers 8 bases. The germline V gene encodes CDR1 MDHEN and CDR2 SYDVKM. The CDR3 has 14 amino acids. The chain's CDR3 is CASSPDREIGGCTF. The CDR3 DNA follows: TGTGCCAGCAGTCCGGACAGGGAGATCGGTGGCTGCACCTTC.

Only a few counts were recorded for this clonotype. The rearrangement uses TRBV28 and TRBJ2-7; 9 bases are shared with TRBD1. Germline V CDR1 and CDR2: MDHEN, SYDVKM. The CDR3 loop spans 14 amino acids. V lost 3 bases to trimming and J lost 7 bases; unmatched junction nucleotides: 7. The CDR3 DNA follows: TGTGCCAGCAGTTTGACAGGGGGACCAGGGGAGCAGTACTTC. Translated: CASSLTGGPGEQYF.

In its sample, this clonotype was seen once. The DNA of the CDR3 is TGCGCCAGCAGCGATCCCTGGGGGCGTAAAAATAGTTCTGGGGCCAACGTCCTGACTTTC. This gives the protein CASSDPWGRKNSSGANVLTF. The chain joins TRBV4-1 to TRBJ2-6; D perhaps matches TRBD1 (6 bases). Germline V lookup: CDR1 MGHRA, CDR2 YSYEKL. The CDR3 extends over 20 amino acids. The germline V and J ends were trimmed by 5 bases and 1 base, with 24 bases remaining between them.

The rearrangement joins TRBV2 to TRBJ2-7; D is possibly TRBD2 (6 bases). CDR3 length: 14 amino acids. In germline, CDR1 is SNHLY, CDR2 FYNNEI. The V end lost 5 bases, the J end lost 3 bases, and 14 bases lay between the germline ends. In nucleotides, the CDR3 is TGTGCCAGCAGTAGACTAGTGGCGAACTACGAGCAGTACTTC. This encodes CASSRLVANYEQYF.